Presented here are 8 T cell receptor beta chains from one specimen sequenced in a study of blood T cell repertoires in COVID-19. Clones were sequenced by immunoSEQ multiplex PCR, and TCRdb holds only the in-frame ones, with some missing. The sample lists 200,000 to 300,000 clones, about 90% occurring once. Sequencing input: PBMCs or T cells enriched from blood (not recorded which). These receptors all stem from a man over 45 who had been exposed to COVID-19.

The rearrangement links TRBV11-3 to TRBJ2-3; 11 bases align to TRBD2. V was clipped by 8 bases and J by 3 bases; unmatched bases: 4. CDR3 length: 14 residues. CDR1 is SGHNT and CDR2 is YENEEA in the germline V gene. The CDR3, as DNA: TGTGCCAGCGCTCGACTAGCGGGAACAGATACGCAGTATTTT. Protein product: CASARLAGTDTQYF.

The CDR3 here is CASSHFPGQGRSYTINEQFF. The CDR3 DNA reads TGTGCCAGCAGCCATTTCCCGGGACAGGGTAGGAGTTATACGATCAATGAGCAGTTCTTC. This chain links TRBV3-1 (or the pseudogene TRBV3-2) with TRBJ2-1; TRBD1 aligns across 9 bases. The CDR3 is 20 amino acids. Germline V gene data show CDR1 as LGHDT and CDR2 as YNNKEL (reference sequence). V was clipped by 3 bases and J by 6 bases; unmatched bases: 21.

This clone was picked up a small number of times. The CDR3 nucleotides are TGTGCCAGCAGACTTCAGGGGGGCAATCAGCCCCAGCATTTT. Translated, it gives CASRLQGGNQPQHF. The chain combines TRBV6-5 with TRBJ1-5; 7 bases fit TRBD1. The V gene end was trimmed by 6 bases and the J gene end by 2 bases; junction bases not matched to a gene: 4. Germline V CDR1 and CDR2: MNHEY, SVGAGI. The CDR3 is made up of 14 amino acids.

The chain joins TRBV5-1 to TRBJ1-6; D possibly corresponds to TRBD1 (5 bases). The CDR3 spans 15 residues. Germline V lookup: CDR1 SGHRS, CDR2 YFSETQ. The V and J ends lost 1 base and 10 bases respectively, with 15 bases between them. The CDR3 here is CASSLRGGDESPLHF. Written as DNA, the CDR3 is TGCGCCAGCAGCTTGCGGGGAGGGGATGAATCACCCCTCCACTTT.

This rearrangement joins TRBV12-5 to TRBJ1-5; 7 positions match TRBD1. This CDR3 has 13 residues. Per germline, CDR1 LGHNT and CDR2 FRNRAP. Germline trimming cut 1 base from V and 7 bases from J; bases unmatched to any gene: 1. The CDR3 region has the DNA TGTGCTAGTGGTTTGGAACAGGGGCAGCCCCAGCATTTT. Translating gives CASGLEQGQPQHF.

V and J are TRBV29-1 and TRBJ2-1; 7 bases are a match to TRBD1. Germline CDR1 is SQVTM and CDR2 is ANQGSEA. J gave up 6 bases and V 4 bases, and 3 bases lay outside the gene matches. The CDR3 contains 12 residues. The CDR3: CSVVSGGNEQFF. The CDR3 DNA sequence: TGCAGCGTTGTTTCAGGGGGCAATGAGCAGTTCTTC.

The chain is built from TRBV18 and TRBJ2-1, with D unclear. Germline values: CDR1 KGHSH, CDR2 LQKENI. The CDR3 has 14 amino acids. V shed 3 bases and J shed 3 bases, with 9 bases lying between them. The CDR3 here is CASSPSQLYNEQFF. As DNA, the CDR3 is TGTGCCAGCTCACCGTCTCAACTCTACAATGAGCAGTTCTTC.

V usage is TRBV7-2 and J usage is TRBJ2-1; 8 bases agree with TRBD1. The germline V gene encodes CDR1 SGHTA and CDR2 FQGNSA. CDR3 length equals 16 residues. V dropped 5 bases and J dropped 4; count of bases not matched to a gene: 10. In nucleotides, the CDR3 is TGTGCCAGCAGCCAACGAGACAGGGGATATTACAATGAGCAGTTCTTC. This gives the protein CASSQRDRGYYNEQFF.